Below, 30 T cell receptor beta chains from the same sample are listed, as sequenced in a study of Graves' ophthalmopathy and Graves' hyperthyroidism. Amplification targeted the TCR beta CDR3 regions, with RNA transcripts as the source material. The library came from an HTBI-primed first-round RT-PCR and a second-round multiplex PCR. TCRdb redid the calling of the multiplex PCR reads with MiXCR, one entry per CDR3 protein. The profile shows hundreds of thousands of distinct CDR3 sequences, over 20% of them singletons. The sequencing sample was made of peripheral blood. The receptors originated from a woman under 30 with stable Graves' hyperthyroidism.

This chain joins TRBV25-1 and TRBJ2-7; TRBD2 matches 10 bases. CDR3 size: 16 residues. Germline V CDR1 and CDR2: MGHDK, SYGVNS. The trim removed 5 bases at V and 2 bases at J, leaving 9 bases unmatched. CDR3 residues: CASSKTSGLLTYEQYF. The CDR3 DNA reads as TGTGCCAGCAGTAAGACTAGCGGGCTTCTTACCTACGAGCAGTACTTC.

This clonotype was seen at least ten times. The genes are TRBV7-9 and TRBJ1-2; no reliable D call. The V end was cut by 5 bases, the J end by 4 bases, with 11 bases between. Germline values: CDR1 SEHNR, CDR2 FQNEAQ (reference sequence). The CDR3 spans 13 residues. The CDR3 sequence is CASSTARGYGYTF. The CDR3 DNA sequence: TGTGCCAGCAGCACAGCCCGGGGCTATGGCTACACCTTC. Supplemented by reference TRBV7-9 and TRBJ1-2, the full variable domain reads DTGVSQNPRHKITKRGQNVTFRCDPISEHNRLYWYRQTLGQGPEFLTYFQNEAQLEKSRLLSDRFSAERPKGSFSTLEIQRTEQGDSAMYLCASSTARGYGYTFGSGTRLTVV.

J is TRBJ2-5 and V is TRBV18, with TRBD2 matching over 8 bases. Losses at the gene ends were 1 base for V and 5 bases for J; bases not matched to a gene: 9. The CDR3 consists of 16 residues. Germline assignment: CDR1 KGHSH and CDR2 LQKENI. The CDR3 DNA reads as TGTGCCAGCTCACCACGTACTAGCGGAGCTGGGGAGACCCAGTACTTC. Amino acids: CASSPRTSGAGETQYF.

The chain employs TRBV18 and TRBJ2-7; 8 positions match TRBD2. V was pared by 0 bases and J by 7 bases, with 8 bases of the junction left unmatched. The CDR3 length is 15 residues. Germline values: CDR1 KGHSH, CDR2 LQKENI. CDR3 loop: CASSPPSQREKEQYF. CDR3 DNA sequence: TGTGCCAGCTCACCACCGAGCCAGCGGGAGAAGGAGCAGTACTTC.

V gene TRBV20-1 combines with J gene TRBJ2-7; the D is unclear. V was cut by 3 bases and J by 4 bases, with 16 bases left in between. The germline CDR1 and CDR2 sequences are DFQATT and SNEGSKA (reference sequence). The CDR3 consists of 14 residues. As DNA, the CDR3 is TGCAGTGCTAGCCTACACCAACCCCTATACGAGCAGTACTTC. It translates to CSASLHQPLYEQYF.

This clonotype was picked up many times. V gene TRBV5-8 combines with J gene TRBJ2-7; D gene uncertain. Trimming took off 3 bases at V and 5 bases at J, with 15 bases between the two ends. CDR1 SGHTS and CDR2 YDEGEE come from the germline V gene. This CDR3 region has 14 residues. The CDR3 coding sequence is TGTGCCAGCAGCTACGGTGGGCGCGACGACGAGCAGTACTTC. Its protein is CASSYGGRDDEQYF.

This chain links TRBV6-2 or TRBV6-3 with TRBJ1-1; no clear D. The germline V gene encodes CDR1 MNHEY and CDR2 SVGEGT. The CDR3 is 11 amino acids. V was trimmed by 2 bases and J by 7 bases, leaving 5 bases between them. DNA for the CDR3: TGTGCCAGCAGTTACGGTATTGAAGCTTTCTTT. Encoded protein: CASSYGIEAFF.

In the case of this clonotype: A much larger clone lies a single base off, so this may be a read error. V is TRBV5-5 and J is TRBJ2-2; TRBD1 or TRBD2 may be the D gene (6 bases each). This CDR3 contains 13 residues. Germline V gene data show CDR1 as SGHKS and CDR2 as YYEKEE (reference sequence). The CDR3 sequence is CASGTGFGGELCF. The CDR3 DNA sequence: TGTGCCAGCGGCACAGGGTTTGGCGGGGAGCTGTGTTTT.

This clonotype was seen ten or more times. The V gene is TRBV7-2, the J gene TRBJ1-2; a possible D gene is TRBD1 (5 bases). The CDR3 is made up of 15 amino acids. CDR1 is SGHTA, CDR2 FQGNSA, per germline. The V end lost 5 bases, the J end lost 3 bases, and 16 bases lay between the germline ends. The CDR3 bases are TGTGCCAGCAGCGTAACGGGGACTGCTTACTATGGCTACACCTTC. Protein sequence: CASSVTGTAYYGYTF.

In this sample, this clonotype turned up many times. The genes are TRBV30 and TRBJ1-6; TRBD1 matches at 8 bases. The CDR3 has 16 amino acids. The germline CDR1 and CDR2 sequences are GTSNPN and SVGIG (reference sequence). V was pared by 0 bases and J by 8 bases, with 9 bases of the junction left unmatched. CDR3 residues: CAWSVPRTGWDSPLHF. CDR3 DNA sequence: TGTGCCTGGAGTGTGCCCCGGACAGGGTGGGATTCACCCCTCCACTTT.

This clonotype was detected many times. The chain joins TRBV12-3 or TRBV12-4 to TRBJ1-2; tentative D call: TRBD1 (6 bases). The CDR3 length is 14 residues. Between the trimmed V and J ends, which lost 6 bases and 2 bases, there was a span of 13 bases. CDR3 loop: CASRPTGRNYGYTF. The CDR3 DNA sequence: TGTGCCAGCAGGCCTACAGGGAGGAACTATGGCTACACCTTC.

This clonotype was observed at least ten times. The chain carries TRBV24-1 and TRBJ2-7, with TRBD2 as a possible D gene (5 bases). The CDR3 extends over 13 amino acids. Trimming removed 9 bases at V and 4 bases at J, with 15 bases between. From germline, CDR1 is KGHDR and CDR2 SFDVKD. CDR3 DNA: TGTGCCACCGGGTCTCCGGGAACTTACGAGCAGTACTTC. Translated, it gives CATGSPGTYEQYF.

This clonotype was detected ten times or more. CDR3: CASRDLPEETQYF. In DNA, the CDR3 is TGTGCCAGCAGAGACCTACCAGAGGAGACCCAGTACTTC. The V call is TRBV12-3 or TRBV12-4, the J call TRBJ2-5; D unresolved. With 6 bases removed from V and 5 bases from J, the gap between germline ends came to 13 bases. This CDR3 region has 13 residues.

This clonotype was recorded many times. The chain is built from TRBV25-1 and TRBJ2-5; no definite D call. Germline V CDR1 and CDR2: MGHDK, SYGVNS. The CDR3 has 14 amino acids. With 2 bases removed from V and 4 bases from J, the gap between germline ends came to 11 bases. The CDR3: CASSEQIGRETQYF. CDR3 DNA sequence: TGTGCCAGCAGTGAACAGATCGGCAGAGAGACCCAGTACTTC.

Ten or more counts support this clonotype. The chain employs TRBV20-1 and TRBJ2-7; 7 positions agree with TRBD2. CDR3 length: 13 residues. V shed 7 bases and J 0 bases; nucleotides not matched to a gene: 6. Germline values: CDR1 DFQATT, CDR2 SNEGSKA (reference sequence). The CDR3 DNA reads TGCAGTGGACTAGCCTTTAGCTCCTACGAGCAGTACTTC. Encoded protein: CSGLAFSSYEQYF.

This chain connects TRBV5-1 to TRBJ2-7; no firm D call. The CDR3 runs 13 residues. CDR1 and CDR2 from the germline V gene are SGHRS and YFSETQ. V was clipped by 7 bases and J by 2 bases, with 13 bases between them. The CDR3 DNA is TGCGCCAGCTCCTTCGCTGCTGCCTACGAGCAGTACTTC. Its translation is CASSFAAAYEQYF.

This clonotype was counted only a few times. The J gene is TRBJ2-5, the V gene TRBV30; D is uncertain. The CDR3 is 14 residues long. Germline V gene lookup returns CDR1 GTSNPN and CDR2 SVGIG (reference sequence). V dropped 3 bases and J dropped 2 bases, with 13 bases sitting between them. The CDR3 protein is CAWSPTQLQETQYF. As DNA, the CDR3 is TGTGCCTGGAGCCCAACGCAGCTACAAGAGACCCAGTACTTC.

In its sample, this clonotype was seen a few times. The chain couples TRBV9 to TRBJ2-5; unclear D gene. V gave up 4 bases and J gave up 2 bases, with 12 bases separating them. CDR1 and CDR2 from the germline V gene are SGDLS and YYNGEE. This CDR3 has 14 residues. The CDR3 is CASSPEQGQETQYF. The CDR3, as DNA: TGTGCCAGCAGCCCCGAACAAGGACAAGAGACCCAGTACTTC.

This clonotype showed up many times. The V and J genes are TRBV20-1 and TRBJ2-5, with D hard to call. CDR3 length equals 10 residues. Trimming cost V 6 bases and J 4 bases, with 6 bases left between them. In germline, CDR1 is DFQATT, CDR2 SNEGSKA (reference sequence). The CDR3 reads CSAIRETQYF. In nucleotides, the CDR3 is TGCAGTGCGATTAGAGAGACCCAGTACTTC.

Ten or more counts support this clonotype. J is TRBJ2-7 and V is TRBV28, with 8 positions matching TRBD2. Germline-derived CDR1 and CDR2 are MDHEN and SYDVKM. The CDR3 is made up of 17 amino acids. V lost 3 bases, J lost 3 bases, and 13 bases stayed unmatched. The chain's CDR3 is CASSFPQRSGTVYEQYF. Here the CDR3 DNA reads TGTGCCAGCAGTTTCCCCCAGCGTAGCGGGACGGTCTACGAGCAGTACTTC. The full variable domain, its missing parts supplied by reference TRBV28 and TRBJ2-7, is DVKVTQSSRYLVKRTGEKVFLECVQDMDHENMFWYRQDPGLGLRLIYFSYDVKMKEKGDIPEGYSVSREKKERFSLILESASTNQTSMYLCASSFPQRSGTVYEQYFGPGTRLTVT.

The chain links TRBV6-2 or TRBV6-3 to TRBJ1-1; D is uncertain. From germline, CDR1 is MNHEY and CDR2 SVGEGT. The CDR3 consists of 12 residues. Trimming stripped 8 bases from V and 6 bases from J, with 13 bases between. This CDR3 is CASSARMAEAFF. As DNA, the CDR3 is TGTGCCAGCTCTGCGCGGATGGCTGAAGCTTTCTTT.

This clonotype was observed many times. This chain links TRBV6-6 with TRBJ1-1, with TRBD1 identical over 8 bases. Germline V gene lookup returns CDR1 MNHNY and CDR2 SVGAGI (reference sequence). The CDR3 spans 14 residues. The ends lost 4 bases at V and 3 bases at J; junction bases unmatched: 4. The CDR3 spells CASSLTGDHTEAFF. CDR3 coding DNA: TGTGCCAGCAGTTTGACAGGGGACCACACTGAAGCTTTCTTT.

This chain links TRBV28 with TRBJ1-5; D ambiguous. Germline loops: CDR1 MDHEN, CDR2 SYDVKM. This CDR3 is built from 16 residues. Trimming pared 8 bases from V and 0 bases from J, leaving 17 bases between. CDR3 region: CASRRSYSNSNQPQHF. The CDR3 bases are TGTGCCAGCCGACGCAGTTACAGCAATAGCAATCAGCCCCAGCATTTT.

The CDR3 nucleotides are TGTGCCACCAGCGGTGGAGGGTCTTGGGGCTACACCTTC. This gives the protein CATSGGGSWGYTF. V and J are TRBV15 and TRBJ1-2; D is unclear. V lost 5 bases to trimming and J lost 8 bases, with 15 bases between them. The CDR3 covers 13 residues. Germline CDR1 reads LNHNV; CDR2 reads YYDKDF (reference sequence).

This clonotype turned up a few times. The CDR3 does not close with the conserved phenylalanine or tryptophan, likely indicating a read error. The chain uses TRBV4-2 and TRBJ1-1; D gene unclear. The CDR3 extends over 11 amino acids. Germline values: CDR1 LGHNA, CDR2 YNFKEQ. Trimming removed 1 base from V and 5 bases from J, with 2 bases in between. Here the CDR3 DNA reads TGTGCCAGCAGCCAAGGTACTGAAGCTTTCTAT. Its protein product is CASSQGTEAFY.

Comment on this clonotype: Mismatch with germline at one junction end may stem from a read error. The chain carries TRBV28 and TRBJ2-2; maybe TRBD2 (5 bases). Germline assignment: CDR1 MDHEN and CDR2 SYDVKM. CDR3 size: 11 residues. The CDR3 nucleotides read TGTGCCAGCAGTTTTTCTGGGGAGCTGCTTTTT. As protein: CASSFSGELLF.

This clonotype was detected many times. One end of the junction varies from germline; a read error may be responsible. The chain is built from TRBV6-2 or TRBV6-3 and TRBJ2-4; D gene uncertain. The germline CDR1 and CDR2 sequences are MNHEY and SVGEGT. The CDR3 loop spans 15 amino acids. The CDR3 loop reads CASSYSNSAKNIKYF. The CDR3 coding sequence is TGTGCCAGCAGTTACTCTAATTCAGCCAAAAACATTAAGTACTTC.

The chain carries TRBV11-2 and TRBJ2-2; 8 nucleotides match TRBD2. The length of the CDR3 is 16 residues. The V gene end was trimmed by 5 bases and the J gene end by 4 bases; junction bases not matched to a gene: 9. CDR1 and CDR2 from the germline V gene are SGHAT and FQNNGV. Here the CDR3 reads CASSQRAGERTGELFF. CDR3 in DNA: TGTGCCAGCAGCCAACGAGCGGGGGAGCGCACCGGGGAGCTGTTTTTT.

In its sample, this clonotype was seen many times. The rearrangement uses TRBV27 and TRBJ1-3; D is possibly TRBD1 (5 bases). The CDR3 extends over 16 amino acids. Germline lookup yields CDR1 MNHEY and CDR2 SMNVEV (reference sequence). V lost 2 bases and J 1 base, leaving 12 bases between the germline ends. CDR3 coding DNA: TGTGCCAGCAGTTTACCCTCCGGGGCTTCTGGAAACACCATATATTTT. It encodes CASSLPSGASGNTIYF.

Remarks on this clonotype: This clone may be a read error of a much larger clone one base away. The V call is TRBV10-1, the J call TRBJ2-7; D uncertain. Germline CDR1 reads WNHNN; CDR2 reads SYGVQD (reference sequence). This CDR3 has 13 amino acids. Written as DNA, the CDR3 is TGCGCCAGCAGTGAGTCTGGGCACTACGAGCAGTGCTTC. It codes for CASSESGHYEQCF.